The rows below give T cell receptor beta chains drawn from one sample of a study of CXCR3-negative and CXCR3-positive naive CD8 T cells. TCRdb reprocessed the 5' RACE reads, keeping one entry per CDR3 protein, no DNA. The specimen's table records fewer than 55,000 distinct CDR3 sequences. Sequencing used naive CXCR3- CD8+ T cells from blood. Source of these receptors: a human donor in good health. Some clones in this sample may be carry-over from other donors' samples. Both conserved end residues are part of each CDR3. The order of the fields is V gene, clone size, J gene, CDR3 protein. The size of a clone is reported for some rows only, either as once, few or many, or as a class for expanded clones.

>TRBV4-1|-|TRBJ2-7
CASRSAGSHEQYF
>TRBV15|-|TRBJ2-1
CATSKGQGDNEQFF
>TRBV7-8|-|TRBJ2-7
CASSSAQRNEQYF
>TRBV14|-|TRBJ2-3
CASSQQKPAGPLSTDTQYF
>TRBV15|-|TRBJ2-4
CATSRARVLAKNIQYF
>TRBV28|-|TRBJ2-2
CASSLLSTGELFF
>TRBV5-6|medium-sized|TRBJ1-5
CASSLVGSNQPQHF
>TRBV4-1|-|TRBJ1-1
CASSQIQGARTEAFF
>TRBV28|-|TRBJ2-2
CASNQPRGSDRETGELFF
>TRBV21-1|-|TRBJ2-5
CASSKERGAPLTQYF
>TRBV27|-|TRBJ2-2
CASSSRVISTTNTGELFF
>TRBV5-1|-|TRBJ2-7
CASSLGFLEGDEQYF
>TRBV7-6|-|TRBJ1-4
CASSIGREFNEKLFF
>TRBV29-1|-|TRBJ2-2
CSASPRGVGELFF
>TRBV4-3|medium-sized|TRBJ2-3
CASSQDHSGTDTQYF
>TRBV7-9|-|TRBJ2-7
CASSPRGGGGYEQYF
>TRBV5-1|-|TRBJ2-7
CASSSGTGVTYEQYF
>TRBV12-3/TRBV12-4|-|TRBJ2-7
CASTHTSGGYEQYF
>TRBV29-1|-|TRBJ2-1
CSVVGGSHNEQFF
>TRBV12-3/TRBV12-4|-|TRBJ1-5
CASGQTGSDQPQHF
>TRBV4-1|-|TRBJ2-2
CASSQVGQPNTGELFF
>TRBV12-3/TRBV12-4|-|TRBJ2-7
CASNQGVSHEQYF
>TRBV20-1|-|TRBJ2-1
CSARGKPDNEQFF
>TRBV6-2/TRBV6-3|-|TRBJ2-1
CASSYGVDEQFF
>TRBV4-3|-|TRBJ2-7
CASSPGDRPYEQYF
>TRBV10-3|-|TRBJ2-6
CAISSGLAGGVGANVLTF
>TRBV7-2|-|TRBJ1-5
CASSREDRSYQPQHF
>TRBV7-2|-|TRBJ2-3
CASSFGPGGSTDTQYF
>TRBV6-2/TRBV6-3|-|TRBJ2-2
CASSLGTHTGELFF
>TRBV4-2|-|TRBJ2-7
CASSPRISYEQYF
>TRBV27|-|TRBJ2-7
CASSYRTAYEQYF
>TRBV28|-|TRBJ2-1
CASSLFLAGGQPYNEQFF
>TRBV6-2/TRBV6-3|-|TRBJ1-5
CASINQADSLYSNQPQHF
>TRBV13|-|TRBJ2-5
CASSSGTPQETQYF
>TRBV20-1|-|TRBJ2-1
CSAITLAGDNEQFF
>TRBV27|-|TRBJ1-1
CASSFGTDQGSTEAFF
>TRBV11-2|-|TRBJ2-7
CASSFPGDGRAEEQYF
>TRBV5-1|-|TRBJ2-3
CASSLRTPTDTQYF
>TRBV5-1|-|TRBJ1-3
CDSSRGPGRTIYF
>TRBV30|-|TRBJ2-1
CAWSLGLAANEQFF
>TRBV2|-|TRBJ2-3
CASSVYKADTQYF
>TRBV5-1|-|TRBJ2-1
CASSLPRGSDEQFF
>TRBV4-1|-|TRBJ1-2
CASSQEDSASFNYGYTF
>TRBV2|-|TRBJ2-3
CASSEPTDRPTTDTQYF
>TRBV7-8|-|TRBJ2-5
CASSPFGVGETQYF
>TRBV27|-|TRBJ2-3
CASSPGVNTDTQYF
>TRBV27|-|TRBJ2-1
CAVHFPGGTYNEQFF
>TRBV4-1|-|TRBJ1-1
CASSQETGYTNTEAFF
>TRBV4-2|-|TRBJ2-7
CASSQEFREGNEQYF
>TRBV10-3|-|TRBJ1-4
CAISLTDDDNEKLFF
>TRBV5-5|-|TRBJ2-1
CASSLVPNEQFF
>TRBV4-1|-|TRBJ2-7
CASSQDSLAGAYEQYF
>TRBV13|-|TRBJ2-7
CASSFRDSSNEQYF
>TRBV21-1|-|TRBJ2-7
CASRPGSPSSYEQYF
>TRBV7-9|-|TRBJ2-1
CASSPPRVNEQFF
>TRBV5-6|-|TRBJ2-7
CASSLASEQYF
>TRBV6-2/TRBV6-3|-|TRBJ2-5
CASSYGREDIETQYF
>TRBV7-9|-|TRBJ1-1
CASSFADRGLTEAFF
>TRBV29-1|medium-sized|TRBJ2-7
CSVEERGEQYF
>TRBV20-1|-|TRBJ2-3
CSASLAGEADTQYF